This TCR beta chain emerged from a study of shared clonotypes between healthy human individuals. Only Caucasian adults living in Nashville, Tennessee made up the donor group. V shed 6 bases, J shed 3 bases, and the junction held 3 bases outside the gene matches. The CDR3 length is 14 residues. Germline V CDR1 and CDR2: SNHLY, FYNNEI. The data were produced by immunoSEQ multiplex PCR, yet TCRdb's version contains in-frame clones alone and is incomplete. This repertoire shows about 2.3 million clones, more than 85% found once; its top ten account for about 0.37%. The chain uses TRBV2 and TRBJ1-2, with 11 nucleotides matching TRBD1. The receptor was derived from a man between 18 and 29 years old in good health. Some clones in this sample may be carry-over from other donors' samples. The sample taken for sequencing was naive CD4+ T cells from PBMCs. Subset denoted: CD45RA+ positively selected. This chain's CDR3 is CASRPGQGDYGYTF. The CDR3 DNA reads as TGTGCCAGCAGACCGGGACAGGGGGACTATGGCTACACCTTC.